This TCR beta chain was identified during a study of metastatic and nonmetastatic thyroid tumors. This clone has at least ten counts. Its target is unknown. The CDR3 is made up of 14 amino acids. From germline, CDR1 is SGDLS and CDR2 YYNGEE. Deletions cut 3 bases from V and 7 bases from J, with 14 bases between. Study results and caveats: Compared with benign nodules, malignant thyroid tumors were reported to have significantly higher TCR beta diversity in both blood and tumor.

TCRdb reanalyzed the PCR reads with MiXCR. The sample lists 72,000 or so clones; more than 15% were seen once. Not a single patient had been given any form of treatment at any point before undergoing thyroid surgery. Sequencing used blood. The clonotype comes from a female donor with papillary thyroid cancer or a benign thyroid nodule (not recorded which). Some clones in this sample may be carry-over from other donors' samples. The rearrangement joins TRBV9 to TRBJ2-1; maybe TRBD2 (6 bases). CDR3 nucleotides: TGTGCCAGCAGCGCTACGGGGGTCTCGAATGAGCAGTTCTTC. Its protein is CASSATGVSNEQFF.